These 14 T cell receptor beta chains came from one sample sequenced in a study of blood T cell repertoires in COVID-19. The protocol was immunoSEQ multiplex PCR, while the TCRdb copy is restricted to in-frame clones and leaves out a portion. This table has around 68,000 clones, approximately 83% appearing once. Sequences were obtained from peripheral blood. The receptors shown here come from a man aged 35 to 55 with COVID-19, enrolled during active disease.

V gene TRBV2 combines with J gene TRBJ2-1, with a tentative D call TRBD1 (6 bases). In germline, CDR1 is SNHLY, CDR2 FYNNEI. V was trimmed by 7 bases and J by 0 bases, leaving 22 bases between them. The CDR3 is made up of 18 amino acids. The CDR3 is CASTQPRGQPSSYNEQFF. CDR3 DNA sequence: TGTGCCAGCACTCAGCCCAGGGGCCAGCCGAGCTCCTACAATGAGCAGTTCTTC.

The chain has TRBV7-9 and TRBJ1-4, with TRBD1 matching 8 bases. Germline V lookup: CDR1 SEHNR, CDR2 FQNEAQ (reference sequence). The V gene end was trimmed by 3 bases and the J gene end by 8 bases; junction bases not matched to a gene: 8. This CDR3 has 15 amino acids. This chain's CDR3 is CASSFRQGHGEKLFF. The CDR3 DNA sequence: TGTGCCAGCAGCTTCAGACAGGGGCATGGCGAAAAACTGTTTTTT.

The genes are TRBV19 and TRBJ1-4; the D gene is possibly TRBD1 (5 bases). The CDR3 contains 13 residues. In germline, CDR1 is LNHDA, CDR2 SQIVND (reference sequence). Trimming removed 5 bases at V and 8 bases at J, with 12 bases between. DNA of the CDR3: TGTGCCAGTAGTTCCAGGGAAGGGGAAAAACTGTTTTTT. Translated: CASSSREGEKLFF.

This chain links TRBV7-2 with TRBJ2-7; 10 bases agree with TRBD1. J gave up 4 bases and V 0 bases, and 3 bases lay outside the gene matches. CDR3 length: 15 residues. CDR1 is SGHTA, CDR2 FQGNSA, per germline. CDR3 sequence: CASSLAGTGEYEQYF. In DNA form, the CDR3 reads TGTGCCAGCAGCTTAGCGGGGACAGGGGAATACGAGCAGTACTTC.

This clone was seen only once. The V gene is TRBV15, the J gene TRBJ1-6; D might be TRBD1 (5 bases). The CDR3 length is 16 residues. The germline CDR1 and CDR2 sequences are LNHNV and YYDKDF (reference sequence). The V end was cut by 5 bases, the J end by 7 bases, with 18 bases between. The CDR3 sequence is CATSPSGGVRNSPLHF. CDR3 nucleotide sequence: TGTGCCACCAGCCCTTCCGGGGGGGTTAGAAATTCACCCCTCCACTTT.

The chain uses TRBV6-5 and TRBJ1-4; D is perhaps TRBD1 (5 bases). Germline CDR1 reads MNHEY; CDR2 reads SVGAGI. V lost 8 bases and J lost 8, with 12 bases in between. The CDR3 totals 12 residues. The CDR3 sequence is CASGHSGEKLFF. In nucleotides, the CDR3 is TGTGCCAGCGGACACTCTGGGGAAAAACTGTTTTTT.

This clone was seen more than once but under ten times. The chain combines TRBV4-2 with TRBJ2-7; weak D call: TRBD1 (6 bases). This CDR3 spans 17 amino acids. Trimming pared 4 bases from V and 4 bases from J, leaving 23 bases between. Germline V CDR1 and CDR2: LGHNA, YNFKEQ. The CDR3 sequence: CASSRDVGGAQEYEQYF. The CDR3 nucleotides read TGTGCCAGCAGCCGAGACGTAGGGGGTGCTCAAGAATACGAGCAGTACTTC.

The chain joins TRBV4-1 to TRBJ2-1; 9 nucleotides match TRBD2. Germline V CDR1 and CDR2: MGHRA, YSYEKL. J gave up 4 bases and V 1 base, and 11 bases lay outside the gene matches. The CDR3 runs to 18 residues. The CDR3 here is CASSQGGNSGGFYNEQFF. The CDR3, as DNA: TGCGCCAGCAGCCAAGGGGGGAATAGCGGGGGATTTTACAATGAGCAGTTCTTC.

This chain links TRBV3-1 (or the pseudogene TRBV3-2) with TRBJ2-1; D is perhaps TRBD2 (5 bases). Germline V lookup: CDR1 LGHDT, CDR2 YNNKEL (reference sequence). The CDR3 spans 14 residues. Between the trimmed V and J ends, which lost 4 bases and 13 bases, there was a span of 20 bases. In DNA, the CDR3 is TGTGCCAGCAGCCTTCGAAGGGATTCCGAGGGTCAGTTCTTC. It specifies CASSLRRDSEGQFF.

The V call is TRBV7-9, the J call TRBJ2-1; 11 positions agree with TRBD2. Trimming cost V 5 bases and J 2 bases; bases outside gene matches: 2. Germline assignment: CDR1 SEHNR and CDR2 FQNEAQ (reference sequence). The CDR3 extends over 15 amino acids. The CDR3 is CASSHSGGAYNEQFF. The CDR3 DNA reads TGTGCCAGCAGCCATAGCGGGGGGGCCTACAATGAGCAGTTCTTC.

This chain links TRBV25-1 with TRBJ2-7; TRBD1 matches 8 bases. Per germline, CDR1 MGHDK and CDR2 SYGVNS. The V and J ends lost 2 bases and 5 bases, in that order; junction bases with no gene match: 5. This CDR3 is 14 amino acids long. CDR3 loop: CASSEGDRGHEQYF. The CDR3 nucleotides are TGTGCCAGCAGTGAAGGCGACAGGGGACACGAGCAGTACTTC.

The gene calls are TRBV30 and TRBJ1-2, with D hard to call. The CDR3 is 12 residues long. Trimming pared 4 bases from V and 6 bases from J, leaving 12 bases between. Per the germline V gene, CDR1 is GTSNPN and CDR2 is SVGIG (reference sequence). The chain's CDR3 is CAWTLIEDGYTF. The CDR3 coding sequence is TGTGCCTGGACCCTGATCGAGGATGGCTACACCTTC.

V and J are TRBV7-9 and TRBJ2-3; no clear D gene. Germline V gives CDR1 SEHNR, CDR2 FQNEAQ (reference sequence). V was clipped by 6 bases and J by 4 bases, with 11 bases between them. The CDR3 length is 13 residues. The CDR3 sequence is CASSPRVADTQYF. CDR3 in DNA: TGTGCCAGCAGTCCACGGGTTGCAGATACGCAGTATTTT.

The gene calls are TRBV30 and TRBJ2-7; TRBD1 agrees at 7 bases. From germline, CDR1 is GTSNPN and CDR2 SVGIG (reference sequence). After removal of 2 bases from V and 2 bases from J, the junction contained 6 bases not matched to a gene. CDR3 size: 14 residues. The CDR3 region is CAWSSLQGAYEQYF. CDR3 in DNA: TGTGCCTGGAGTTCCCTCCAGGGGGCCTACGAGCAGTACTTC.